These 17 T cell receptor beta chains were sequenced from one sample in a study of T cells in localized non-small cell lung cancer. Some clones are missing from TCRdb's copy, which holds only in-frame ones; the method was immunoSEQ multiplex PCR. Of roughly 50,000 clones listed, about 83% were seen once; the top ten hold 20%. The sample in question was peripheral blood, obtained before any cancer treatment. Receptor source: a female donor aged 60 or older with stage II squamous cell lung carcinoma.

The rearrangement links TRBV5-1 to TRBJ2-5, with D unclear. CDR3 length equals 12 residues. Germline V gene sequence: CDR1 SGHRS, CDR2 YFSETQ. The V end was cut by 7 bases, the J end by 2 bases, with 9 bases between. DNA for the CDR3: TGCGCCAGCGCCAGGTTACAAGAGACCCAGTACTTC. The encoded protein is CASARLQETQYF.

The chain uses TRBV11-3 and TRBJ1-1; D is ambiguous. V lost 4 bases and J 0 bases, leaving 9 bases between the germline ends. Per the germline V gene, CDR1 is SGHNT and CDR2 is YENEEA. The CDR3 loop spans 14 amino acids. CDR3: CASSYSPMNTEAFF. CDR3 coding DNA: TGTGCCAGCAGCTATAGCCCGATGAACACTGAAGCTTTCTTT.

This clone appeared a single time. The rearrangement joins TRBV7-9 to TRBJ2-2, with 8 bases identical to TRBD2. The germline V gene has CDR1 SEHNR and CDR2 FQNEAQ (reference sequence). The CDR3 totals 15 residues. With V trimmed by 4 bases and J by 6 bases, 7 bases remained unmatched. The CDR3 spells CASSSPGGTAGELFF. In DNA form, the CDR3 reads TGTGCCAGCAGCTCCCCGGGGGGGACGGCCGGGGAGCTGTTTTTT.

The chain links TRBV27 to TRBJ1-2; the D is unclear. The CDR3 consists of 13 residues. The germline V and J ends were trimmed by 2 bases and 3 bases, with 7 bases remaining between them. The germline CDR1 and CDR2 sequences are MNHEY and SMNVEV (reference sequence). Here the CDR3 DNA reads TGTGCCAGCAGTTTAAATGAGGACTATGGCTACACCTTC. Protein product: CASSLNEDYGYTF.

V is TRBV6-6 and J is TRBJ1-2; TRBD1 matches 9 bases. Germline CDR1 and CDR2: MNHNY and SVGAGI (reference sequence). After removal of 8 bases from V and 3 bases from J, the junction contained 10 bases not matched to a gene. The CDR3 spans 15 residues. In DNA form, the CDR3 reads TGTGCCAGCGGGGACAGGGAAAGTTTTTACTATGGCTACACCTTC. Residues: CASGDRESFYYGYTF.

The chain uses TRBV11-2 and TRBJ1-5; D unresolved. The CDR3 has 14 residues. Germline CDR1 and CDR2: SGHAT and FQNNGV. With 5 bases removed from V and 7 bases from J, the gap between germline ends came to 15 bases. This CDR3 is CASSPGVSSQPQHF. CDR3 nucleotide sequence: TGTGCCAGCAGCCCCGGGGTCAGTTCCCAGCCCCAGCATTTT.

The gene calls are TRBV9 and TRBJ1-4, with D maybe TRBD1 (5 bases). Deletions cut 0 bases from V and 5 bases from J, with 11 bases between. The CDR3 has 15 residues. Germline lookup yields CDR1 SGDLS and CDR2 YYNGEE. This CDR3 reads CASSVGGRQNEKLFF. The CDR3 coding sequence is TGTGCCAGCAGCGTAGGGGGCAGGCAAAATGAAAAACTGTTTTTT.

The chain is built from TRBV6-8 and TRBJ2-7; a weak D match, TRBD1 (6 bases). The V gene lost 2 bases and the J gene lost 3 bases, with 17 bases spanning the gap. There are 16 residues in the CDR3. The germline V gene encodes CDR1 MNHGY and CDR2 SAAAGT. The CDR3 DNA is TGTGCCAGCAGTTACCCAACGTCAGGGGTAGGCTACGAGCAGTACTTC. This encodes CASSYPTSGVGYEQYF.

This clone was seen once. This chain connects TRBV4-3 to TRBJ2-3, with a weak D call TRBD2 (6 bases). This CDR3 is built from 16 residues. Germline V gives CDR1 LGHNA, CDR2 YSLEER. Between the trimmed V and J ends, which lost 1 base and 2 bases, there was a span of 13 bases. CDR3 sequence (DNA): TGCGCCAGCAGCCAAGGATCGGGACTCCACACAGATACGCAGTATTTT. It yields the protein CASSQGSGLHTDTQYF.

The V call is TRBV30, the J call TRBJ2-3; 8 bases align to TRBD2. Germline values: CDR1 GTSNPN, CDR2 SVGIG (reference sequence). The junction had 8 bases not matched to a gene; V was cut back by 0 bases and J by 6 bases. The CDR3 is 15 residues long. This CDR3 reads CAWSVSGMRADTQYF. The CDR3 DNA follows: TGTGCCTGGAGTGTTAGCGGGATGAGGGCGGATACGCAGTATTTT.

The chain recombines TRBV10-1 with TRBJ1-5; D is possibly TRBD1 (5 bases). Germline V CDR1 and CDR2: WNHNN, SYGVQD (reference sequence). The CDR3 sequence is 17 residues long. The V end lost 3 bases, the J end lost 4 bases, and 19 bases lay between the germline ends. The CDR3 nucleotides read TGCGCCAGCAGTGACCTGCGGCCCGCAGGGTGTAATCAGCCCCAGCATTTT. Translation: CASSDLRPAGCNQPQHF.

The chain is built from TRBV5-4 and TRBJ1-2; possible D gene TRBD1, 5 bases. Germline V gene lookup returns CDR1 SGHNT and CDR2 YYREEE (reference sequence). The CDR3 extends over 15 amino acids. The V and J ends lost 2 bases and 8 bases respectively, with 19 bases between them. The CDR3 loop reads CASSFPGTSALGYTF. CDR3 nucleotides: TGTGCCAGCAGCTTTCCCGGGACGTCGGCGTTAGGCTACACCTTC.

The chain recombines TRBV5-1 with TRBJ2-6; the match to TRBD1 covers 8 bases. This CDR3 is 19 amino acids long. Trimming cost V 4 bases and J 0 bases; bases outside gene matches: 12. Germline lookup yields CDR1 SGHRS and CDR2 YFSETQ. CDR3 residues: CASSRGWDRTYSGANVLTF. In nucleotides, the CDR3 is TGCGCCAGCAGCCGAGGATGGGACAGGACCTACTCTGGGGCCAACGTCCTGACTTTC.

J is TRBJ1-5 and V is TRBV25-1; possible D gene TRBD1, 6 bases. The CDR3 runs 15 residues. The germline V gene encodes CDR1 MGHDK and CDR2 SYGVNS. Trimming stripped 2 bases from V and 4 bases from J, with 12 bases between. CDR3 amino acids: CASSERGALNQPQHF. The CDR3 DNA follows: TGTGCCAGCAGTGAAAGGGGGGCACTTAATCAGCCCCAGCATTTT.

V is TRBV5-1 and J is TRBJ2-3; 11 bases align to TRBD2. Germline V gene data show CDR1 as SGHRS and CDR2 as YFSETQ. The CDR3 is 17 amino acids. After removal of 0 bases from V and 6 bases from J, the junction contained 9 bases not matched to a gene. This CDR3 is CASSLEASGGMGDTQYF. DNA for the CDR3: TGCGCCAGCAGCTTGGAGGCTAGCGGGGGGATGGGGGATACGCAGTATTTT.

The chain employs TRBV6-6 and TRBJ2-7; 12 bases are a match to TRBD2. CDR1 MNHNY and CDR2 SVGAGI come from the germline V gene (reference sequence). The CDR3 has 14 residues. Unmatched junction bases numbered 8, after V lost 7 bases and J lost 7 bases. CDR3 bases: TGTGCCAGCACCGCGACTAGCGGGGGCCTGGAGCAGTACTTC. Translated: CASTATSGGLEQYF.

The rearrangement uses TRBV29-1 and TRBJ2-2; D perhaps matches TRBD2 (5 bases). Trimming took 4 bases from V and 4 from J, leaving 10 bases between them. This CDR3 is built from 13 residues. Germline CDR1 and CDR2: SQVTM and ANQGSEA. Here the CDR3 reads CSVVAGGTGELFF. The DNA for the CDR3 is TGCAGCGTTGTAGCAGGAGGCACCGGGGAGCTGTTTTTT.